This T cell receptor (beta chain) comes out of a study of follicular helper T cells after annual influenza vaccination (TCRdb year 2017). At the level of the whole study: After each seasonal influenza vaccination, blood was collected on days 0, 7 and 28. Some subjects were followed across successive annual vaccinations spanning the 2013-2014, 2014-2015 and 2015-2016 seasons to study recall of cTfh clones. One week after vaccination, a second recruited cohort of about eleven subjects (Table S1) displayed a similar ICOS+CD38+ cTfh response. Multi-year samples were available for six subjects, with four spanning two vaccination seasons and two spanning three seasons. The 2013-2014 samples were cryopreserved, while the 2015 samples were processed right after collection.

Preparation of the library involved the immunoSEQ multiplex PCR assay. Adaptive Biotechnologies carried out TCRB amplification, library preparation, sequencing and preliminary bioinformatics at Survey level resolution. On the study's bioinformatics: Clonality was calculated in R as 1 minus normalized Shannon entropy, and the Gini index was computed with the R package ineq. To get the overlap score, the summed counts of shared sequences were divided by the total counts of all sequences in both of the compared samples. Significance of shared clonotypes was assessed by Fisher's exact test, with a theoretical repertoire of 10^7 TCRB sequences assumed. TCRdb holds this immuneACCESS table with in-frame rearrangements only. Some clones are missing; in checked studies, unresolved V genes explain under half, and the rest has no known cause. Clone size and the V and J calls come from that table; the DNA yielded D and trimming. In this sample the table shows roughly 15,000 clones, about 83% of which occur a single time. 0.35% to 0.5% of the sample is held by the ten biggest clonotypes.

The CDR1 and CDR2 encoded by the germline V gene are MDHEN and SYDVKM. At the junction V is shortened by 6 bases and J by 7 bases, with 15 bases in between. The CDR3, from cysteine to phenylalanine, totals 14 residues. The entry retains the CDR3 DNA only, 42 bases that are in frame from base 1. The time point label on this specimen signifies: 2015-2016 season, pre-vaccination. Seasonal inactivated influenza vaccine (Fluvarix) was administered to adults, and sorted blood CD4 subsets were tracked by TCRB sequencing before and after vaccination. To be eligible, subjects had to be community-dwelling and could not have received an influenza vaccine during the previous 6 months. Reasons for exclusion included contraindications to influenza vaccine, substance abuse, HIV/AIDS, active malignancy, immunomodulatory medication, and active illness such as respiratory infection. At each time point, somewhere between about 40 and 110 mL of blood was taken. PBMC were isolated using Ficoll-Paque PLUS or SepMate separation. As a comparison non-Tfh subset, CXCR5- memory CD4 T cells were sorted. Before DNA was extracted, the cell subsets were sorted from PBMC using a BD FACS Aria.

Overall results and qualifications from the work: Day 7 ICOS+CD38+ clones were most often found later in ICOS-CD38- cTfh, suggesting that subset may serve as a memory reservoir. ICOS+CD38+ cTfh clonality correlated with the frequency of that population, and its change correlated with the change in circulating plasmablast frequency. In evaluating whether influenza clones were enriched, the possibility that the far larger non-cTfh compartments were undersampled could not be ruled out. Successive annual vaccinations recalled a recurring oligoclonal ICOS+CD38+ cTfh response that included tetramer and AIM influenza-specific clonotypes. Because only 10-20% of the analyzed cells gave productive TCRB sequences, there was no way to sample rare clonotypes.

As concerns this clone: This clone's antigen is unknown. Base quality data are lacking; no much larger clone is found one base away.

The sequence was collected from an adult who received the influenza vaccine. Material: CXCR5- memory CD4+ T cells sorted from blood, obtained on the day of influenza vaccination. The cell subset or site tag for this specimen amounts to: CXCR5- memory CD4 T cells. The chain is assembled from TRBV28 and TRBJ2-2, and the D gene may be TRBD2, 7 bases matching. This receptor carries the CDR3 CASSRRGAGGELFF. The nucleotides read TGTGCCAGCAGCCGCCGGGGGGCGGGCGGGGAGCTGTTTTTT.